There are a few counts of the clone carrying this TCR beta chain. Antigen specificity is unknown. This specimen belongs to a study of identical twins. Each cDNA held unique molecular identifiers, and template switching gave it a universal primer site. TCRdb called the 5' RACE reads again in MiXCR, with one record for every CDR3 protein. Of about 530,000 distinct CDR3 sequences in the sample, roughly 15% were seen once. V lost 4 bases and J lost 6; bases outside the gene matches: 10. The CDR3 spans 16 residues. The germline CDR1 and CDR2 sequences are MNHNS and SASEGT. Each donor (without exception) was a healthy Caucasian. Whole-study results and caveats: The analysis was cross-sectional rather than longitudinal within donors.

These data were likewise used in another study, on yellow fever vaccine responses in identical twins. This second study says: Twin vaccine T cell responses reportedly seemed partly convergent, partly personalized.

This TCR derives from a woman aged 18-29 years in good health. The chain joins TRBV6-1 to TRBJ2-1, with 9 nucleotides matching TRBD2. The sequenced material came from CD4+ T cells sorted from blood. CDR3 bases: TGTGCCAGCAGTGCCCTCCGGGCGGGGGGGCGCAATGAGCAGTTCTTC. Amino acids: CASSALRAGGRNEQFF.